This T cell receptor (beta chain) comes out of a study of T cell repertoires in cytomegalovirus infection. Study-level background: Public TCR beta signatures were indicative of both CMV infection and a matching HLA type. Study results and limitations: Of the TCR beta families, the public ones yielded a cumulative frequency that identified carriers of CMV plus the relevant HLA.

TCRdb reprocessed the reads with MiXCR, giving one entry per CDR3 protein. Among 150,000 to 200,000 distinct CDR3 sequences listed, roughly 28% were seen once. CDR1 is SGHTA and CDR2 is FQGNSA in the germline V gene. Trimming shortened V by 0 bases and J by 12 bases, and 18 bases separated the two germline ends. This CDR3 is built from 15 residues. This clonotype was seen only a few times. Its matching antigen is unknown. This sequence joins TRBV7-2 and TRBJ2-1, with D perhaps matching TRBD1 (5 bases). The source material was PBMCs. This receptor was taken from a human donor in good health (CMV status not recorded). Some clones in this sample may be carry-over from other donors' samples. The CDR3, as DNA: TGTGCCAGCAGCTTAGCGCGGTTGGACACTTCTTCGCAGTTCTTC. Translation: CASSLARLDTSSQFF.